The 10 T cell receptor beta chains in this list originate from one sample, sequenced in a study of T cell responses to AZD1222 COVID-19 vaccine. Method: immunoSEQ multiplex PCR; TCRdb's copy keeps in-frame clones and lacks some. The repertoire includes some 150,000 clones, around 91% of them detected once, and around 5.5% sits in the top ten. The sequences come from peripheral blood, collected on day 0 of AZD1222 vaccination. Receptors originate from an adult in good health.

The chain employs TRBV3-1 (or the pseudogene TRBV3-2) and TRBJ2-1; perhaps TRBD1 as D (5 bases). This CDR3 contains 15 residues. With 4 bases removed from V and 0 bases from J, the gap between germline ends came to 10 bases. Per the germline V gene, CDR1 is LGHDT and CDR2 is YNNKEL (reference sequence). The CDR3 bases are TGTGCCAGCAGCCCGACAGAGAGCTCCTACAATGAGCAGTTCTTC. Amino acids: CASSPTESSYNEQFF.

V usage is TRBV13 and J usage is TRBJ2-4; D gene uncertain. Germline V gene sequence: CDR1 PRHDT, CDR2 FYEKMQ (reference sequence). The CDR3 is 14 residues long. Deletions cut 1 base from V and 3 bases from J, with 7 bases between. CDR3 DNA sequence: TGTGCCAGCAGCTTAGCCCCTATCAAAAACATTCAGTACTTC. Translating gives CASSLAPIKNIQYF.

The chain recombines TRBV29-1 with TRBJ2-7; D tentatively fits TRBD1 or TRBD2 (6 bases each). Germline CDR1 and CDR2: SQVTM and ANQGSEA. Between the trimmed V and J ends, which lost 6 bases and 6 bases, there was a span of 24 bases. CDR3 length: 15 amino acids. The CDR3 nucleotides read TGCAGCGTCCGGTGGGGGCGGGATCCCCTAGGCGAGCAGTACTTC. Protein: CSVRWGRDPLGEQYF.

V gene TRBV5-1 combines with J gene TRBJ1-2; 10 nucleotides line up with TRBD1. Germline loops: CDR1 SGHRS, CDR2 YFSETQ. This CDR3 is 15 amino acids long. V shed 4 bases and J 4 bases; nucleotides not matched to a gene: 7. CDR3 residues: CASSVTGTGVYGYTF. The CDR3 region has the DNA TGCGCCAGCAGCGTTACCGGGACAGGGGTCTATGGCTACACCTTC.

This clone was seen only a few times. The V and J genes are TRBV3-1 (or the pseudogene TRBV3-2) and TRBJ2-3, with no clear D. V was pared by 1 base and J by 5 bases, with 1 base between. There are 11 residues in the CDR3. Germline assignment: CDR1 LGHDT and CDR2 YNNKEL (reference sequence). The CDR3: CASSQGDTQYF. The CDR3 DNA reads TGTGCCAGCAGCCAAGGAGATACGCAGTATTTT.

The V call is TRBV29-1, the J call TRBJ1-2; 7 bases agree with TRBD1. The CDR3 extends over 12 amino acids. Germline CDR1 and CDR2: SQVTM and ANQGSEA. After removal of 6 bases from V and 4 bases from J, the junction contained 5 bases not matched to a gene. The DNA of the CDR3 is TGCAGCGTGGAGGGGGCAGGCTATGGCTACACCTTC. It codes for CSVEGAGYGYTF.

V usage is TRBV19 and J usage is TRBJ1-4; D not certain. The CDR3 runs to 14 residues. Germline V gene lookup returns CDR1 LNHDA and CDR2 SQIVND (reference sequence). The ends were cut back, 7 bases at V and 8 bases at J, with 17 bases in the middle. This CDR3 is CASTPAHGYEKLFF. The DNA for the CDR3 is TGTGCCAGTACCCCGGCACATGGATACGAAAAACTGTTTTTT.

The chain couples TRBV19 to TRBJ1-1; TRBD1 is a possible D gene (6 bases). V shed 4 bases and J shed 6 bases, with 33 bases lying between them. The CDR3 extends over 20 amino acids. Germline loops: CDR1 LNHDA, CDR2 SQIVND (reference sequence). The CDR3 bases are TGTGCCAGTAGTACGAACAAGGGTACGGGGGTCGGGGGGCCGAGGTCTGAAGCTTTCTTT. Translating gives CASSTNKGTGVGGPRSEAFF.

The rearrangement links TRBV14 to TRBJ2-2; weak D call: TRBD1 (5 bases). This CDR3 has 15 residues. The V and J ends lost 5 bases and 0 bases respectively, with 10 bases between them. The V gene's germline CDR1 is SGHDN and CDR2 FVKESK. The CDR3 DNA sequence: TGTGCCAGCAGCATCCGACAGCCGAACACCGGGGAGCTGTTTTTT. This sequence encodes CASSIRQPNTGELFF.

J is TRBJ1-2 and V is TRBV19, with 7 nucleotides matching TRBD1. With 4 bases clipped from V and 4 bases from J, the junction kept 0 bases outside the gene matches. The CDR3 spans 12 residues. Germline values: CDR1 LNHDA, CDR2 SQIVND (reference sequence). The CDR3 here is CASSRQGYGYTF. The CDR3 DNA sequence: TGTGCCAGTAGTAGACAGGGCTATGGCTACACCTTC. Full variable domain (remainder filled in from reference TRBV19 and TRBJ1-2): DGGITQSPKYLFRKEGQNVTLSCEQNLNHDAMYWYRQDPGQGLRLIYYSQIVNDFQKGDIAEGYSVSREKKESFPLTVTSAQKNPTAFYLCASSRQGYGYTFGSGTRLTVV.